These 32 T cell receptor beta chains share one sample of origin, sequenced in a study of blood T cells in healthy people across ages. With a J-beta primer mix and a sample-barcoded 5' primer, a second PCR ran about 7 to 12 cycles. TCRdb re-derived calls from the 5' RACE reads in MiXCR, one entry per CDR3 protein. The profile shows 800,000 or so distinct CDR3 sequences, 20% to 25% of them singletons. The same specimen was also included in a second study, on T cells of mothers and their children.

Material: blood. The receptors originated from a boy younger than 18 in good health.

This clonotype was detected only a few times. This sequence joins TRBV7-3 and TRBJ2-1, with unresolved D. V gave up 2 bases and J gave up 0 bases, with 14 bases separating them. In germline, CDR1 is SGHTA, CDR2 FQGTGA. The CDR3 is 17 residues long. The CDR3 sequence is CASSLYPVPRSYNEQFF. The CDR3 nucleotides read TGTGCCAGCAGCTTATACCCAGTCCCCCGCTCCTACAATGAGCAGTTCTTC.

This clonotype was found a few times. The chain combines TRBV7-9 with TRBJ2-7; TRBD1 matches 10 bases. Germline CDR1 reads SEHNR; CDR2 reads FQNEAQ (reference sequence). CDR3 length equals 18 residues. With 5 bases clipped from V and 3 bases from J, the junction kept 16 bases outside the gene matches. The DNA for the CDR3 is TGTGCCAGCAGCCTACCCAGATTTGGGGACAGGGGCGACTACGAGCAGTACTTC. Translating gives CASSLPRFGDRGDYEQYF.

The chain uses TRBV28 and TRBJ1-6; 9 positions agree with TRBD1. The CDR3 totals 15 residues. The germline CDR1 and CDR2 sequences are MDHEN and SYDVKM. The V gene end was trimmed by 2 bases and the J gene end by 7 bases; junction bases not matched to a gene: 3. The CDR3 sequence: CASSLGDRENSPLHF. CDR3 nucleotide sequence: TGTGCCAGCAGTTTAGGGGACAGGGAGAATTCACCCCTCCACTTT.

This clonotype turned up a few times. This chain uses TRBV13 with TRBJ2-5, with 9 bases lining up with TRBD2. The CDR3 is 15 residues long. Germline V CDR1 and CDR2: PRHDT, FYEKMQ (reference sequence). With V trimmed by 3 bases and J by 5 bases, 7 bases remained unmatched. The CDR3 DNA follows: TGTGCCAGCAGCTTGTCGCGGGGGGGCCGCGAGACCCAGTACTTC. It specifies CASSLSRGGRETQYF.

This clonotype was recorded a few times. The CDR3 reads CSVEVGWEYEAFF. CDR3 nucleotide sequence: TGCAGCGTTGAAGTGGGGTGGGAGTACGAAGCTTTCTTT. The rearrangement joins TRBV29-1 to TRBJ1-1; no clear D gene. V was clipped by 1 base and J by 8 bases, with 14 bases between them. CDR3 size: 13 residues. Germline V gene sequence: CDR1 SQVTM, CDR2 ANQGSEA.

The J gene is TRBJ1-3, the V gene TRBV28, with a weak D call TRBD1 (5 bases). V was pared by 3 bases and J by 4 bases, with 10 bases between. Germline CDR1 reads MDHEN; CDR2 reads SYDVKM. This CDR3 has 14 amino acids. CDR3 protein: CASSFGGVGNTIYF. The CDR3 coding sequence is TGTGCCAGCAGTTTTGGGGGAGTCGGAAACACCATATATTTT. Complete variable domain (other parts from reference TRBV28 and TRBJ1-3): DVKVTQSSRYLVKRTGEKVFLECVQDMDHENMFWYRQDPGLGLRLIYFSYDVKMKEKGDIPEGYSVSREKKERFSLILESASTNQTSMYLCASSFGGVGNTIYFGEGSWLTVV.

The rearrangement joins TRBV2 to TRBJ1-2, with 8 bases fitting TRBD1. The V gene's germline CDR1 is SNHLY and CDR2 FYNNEI. The V gene end was trimmed by 7 bases and the J gene end by 4 bases; junction bases not matched to a gene: 8. CDR3 length equals 14 residues. CDR3 DNA sequence: TGTGCCAGCATCCCGACAGGGGCAACCTATGGCTACACCTTC. Encoded protein: CASIPTGATYGYTF.

The chain joins TRBV5-1 to TRBJ2-7; the match to TRBD1 covers 10 bases. Germline V lookup: CDR1 SGHRS, CDR2 YFSETQ. The trim removed 6 bases at V and 4 bases at J, leaving 10 bases unmatched. This CDR3 contains 15 residues. Written as DNA, the CDR3 is TGCGCCAGCAATCCTGGGACAGGGGACGGTTACGAGCAGTACTTC. The encoded protein is CASNPGTGDGYEQYF.

The V and J genes are TRBV7-9 and TRBJ2-1; D not certain. The CDR3 is 13 residues long. The V gene's germline CDR1 is SEHNR and CDR2 FQNEAQ (reference sequence). The V end lost 5 bases, the J end lost 7 bases, and 12 bases lay between the germline ends. CDR3 sequence: CASSQTFYNEQFF. Here the CDR3 DNA reads TGTGCCAGCAGCCAGACATTTTATAATGAGCAGTTCTTC.

The table lists this clonotype with a few counts. The rearrangement links TRBV20-1 to TRBJ2-7; unclear D gene. Germline CDR1 DFQATT, CDR2 SNEGSKA (reference sequence). V was pared by 3 bases and J by 0 bases, with 12 bases between. This CDR3 spans 14 amino acids. This chain's CDR3 is CSASWAGSSYEQYF. CDR3 nucleotide sequence: TGCAGTGCTAGTTGGGCAGGTAGCTCCTACGAGCAGTACTTC.

The chain links TRBV7-2 to TRBJ2-7; D unclear. CDR1 is SGHTA and CDR2 is FQGNSA in the germline V gene. The CDR3 consists of 15 residues. The V gene lost 5 bases and the J gene lost 1 base, with 15 bases spanning the gap. The CDR3 DNA is TGTGCCAGCAGCGTTTTAACAATTCCTTCCTACGAGCAGTACTTC. Protein product: CASSVLTIPSYEQYF.

This clonotype turned up a few times. V and J are TRBV5-1 and TRBJ1-4; a possible D gene is TRBD1 (6 bases). This CDR3 has 15 amino acids. V dropped 5 bases and J dropped 0 bases, with 11 bases sitting between them. Germline-derived CDR1 and CDR2 are SGHRS and YFSETQ. CDR3 nucleotide sequence: TGCGCCAGCAGTTTGACAGGTTCAACTAATGAAAAACTGTTTTTT. As protein: CASSLTGSTNEKLFF.

The gene calls are TRBV6-6 and TRBJ1-1; weak D call: TRBD1 (5 bases). CDR1 and CDR2 (germline): MNHNY, SVGAGI (reference sequence). The CDR3 is 14 amino acids. V was cut by 0 bases and J by 5 bases, with 10 bases left in between. The CDR3 bases are TGTGCCAGCAGTTACTCGAAACAGGCGACTGAAGCTTTCTTT. Translation: CASSYSKQATEAFF.

This rearrangement joins TRBV7-2 to TRBJ1-2, with D perhaps TRBD1 (5 bases). The ends were cut back, 4 bases at V and 4 bases at J, with 13 bases in the middle. The CDR3 consists of 14 residues. The V gene's germline CDR1 is SGHTA and CDR2 FQGNSA. CDR3 in amino acids: CASSYGAGRYGYTF. CDR3 nucleotide sequence: TGTGCCAGCAGCTATGGGGCCGGGCGCTATGGCTACACCTTC.

In this sample, this clonotype turned up a few times. V usage is TRBV15 and J usage is TRBJ2-7; D is perhaps TRBD2 (6 bases). V dropped 6 bases and J dropped 5 bases, with 20 bases sitting between them. The germline gives CDR1 LNHNV, CDR2 YYDKDF (reference sequence). The CDR3 sequence is 15 residues long. The CDR3, as DNA: TGTGCCACCAGGACGGAGGGAGGAGGTCTCCACGAGCAGTACTTC. Its protein product is CATRTEGGGLHEQYF.

This clonotype appeared a few times. The chain employs TRBV7-2 and TRBJ1-4, with 8 bases that match TRBD1. The CDR3 spans 14 residues. The germline gives CDR1 SGHTA, CDR2 FQGNSA. The V gene end was trimmed by 3 bases and the J gene end by 7 bases; junction bases not matched to a gene: 4. Written as DNA, the CDR3 is TGTGCCAGCAGCTTGTCCAGGGGGCGTGAAAAACTGTTTTTT. Its translation is CASSLSRGREKLFF. Filled out from reference TRBV7-2 and TRBJ1-4, the complete variable domain reads GAGVSQSPSNKVTEKGKDVELRCDPISGHTALYWYRQSLGQGLEFLIYFQGNSAPDKSGLPSDRFSAERTGGSVSTLTIQRTQQEDSAVYLCASSLSRGREKLFFGSGTQLSVL.

The chain links TRBV4-3 to TRBJ2-7; D is perhaps TRBD2 (5 bases). Trimming shortened V by 0 bases and J by 7 bases, and 13 bases separated the two germline ends. Germline V gene sequence: CDR1 LGHNA, CDR2 YSLEER. The CDR3 sequence is 14 residues long. The CDR3 nucleotides are TGCGCCAGCAGCCAAGATTCGAGGGAGACGGAGCAGTACTTC. This translates into CASSQDSRETEQYF.

The chain couples TRBV4-1 to TRBJ2-5; 8 nucleotides match TRBD2. The J call may be incorrect, as the DNA end agrees better with TRBJ2-7. Germline V gene lookup returns CDR1 MGHRA and CDR2 YSYEKL. The CDR3 covers 17 residues. For the CDR3, the DNA is TGCGCCAGCAGCTCACCTACTAGCGGCCTGAAGTCGTACGAGCAGTACTTC. Translating gives CASSSPTSGLKSYEQYF.

The V gene is TRBV4-3, the J gene TRBJ1-4; D remains unclear. The CDR3 totals 13 residues. CDR1 and CDR2 (germline): LGHNA, YSLEER. Trimming took off 1 base at V and 5 bases at J, with 5 bases between the two ends. The CDR3 loop is CASSQGINEKLFF. The CDR3 DNA sequence: TGCGCCAGCAGCCAAGGAATAAATGAAAAACTGTTTTTT.

This clonotype has a handful of counts. The rearrangement joins TRBV9 to TRBJ2-7, with D possibly being TRBD2 (6 bases). Germline CDR1 SGDLS, CDR2 YYNGEE. This CDR3 is built from 16 residues. Trimming pared 3 bases from V and 9 bases from J, leaving 25 bases between. This CDR3 reads CASSALEGTPVRGQYF. In nucleotides, the CDR3 is TGTGCCAGCAGCGCACTGGAGGGGACTCCCGTTCGTGGGCAGTACTTC.

The V gene is TRBV27, the J gene TRBJ2-5, with 12 bases identical to TRBD2. CDR3 size: 16 residues. V shed 6 bases, J shed 5 bases, and the junction held 10 bases outside the gene matches. Per germline, CDR1 MNHEY and CDR2 SMNVEV (reference sequence). CDR3 in amino acids: CASRGPSGRASETQYF. The CDR3 DNA reads as TGTGCCAGCAGGGGGCCTAGCGGGAGGGCCTCCGAGACCCAGTACTTC.

The chain has TRBV7-9 and TRBJ2-5; 15 positions agree with TRBD2. This CDR3 comprises 16 residues. J gave up 4 bases and V 5 bases, and 5 bases lay outside the gene matches. Per germline, CDR1 SEHNR and CDR2 FQNEAQ (reference sequence). The DNA of the CDR3 is TGTGCCAGCAGCCCCCGGACTAGCGGGGGGGGAGAGACCCAGTACTTC. Its translation is CASSPRTSGGGETQYF.

This rearrangement joins TRBV28 to TRBJ2-1; TRBD1 might be the D (6 bases). The CDR3 runs 14 residues. CDR1 MDHEN and CDR2 SYDVKM come from the germline V gene. V was clipped by 6 bases and J by 3 bases, with 12 bases between them. The CDR3 reads CASSNPGVYNEQFF. The CDR3 coding sequence is TGTGCCAGCAGCAACCCAGGGGTCTACAATGAGCAGTTCTTC.

Note on this clonotype: The junction departs from the called germline gene at one end, perhaps through a read error. The V and J genes are TRBV7-3 and TRBJ1-2; tentative D call: TRBD1 (5 bases). Germline assignment: CDR1 SGHTA and CDR2 FQGTGA. The CDR3 loop spans 12 amino acids. In nucleotides, the CDR3 is TGCGCCAGCAGCTTACTACGAGTGGTTGGGGGCTTC. Its translation is CASSLLRVVGGF.

The rearrangement links TRBV20-1 to TRBJ2-3, with 7 bases fitting TRBD1. In germline, CDR1 is DFQATT, CDR2 SNEGSKA (reference sequence). With 5 bases clipped from V and 2 bases from J, the junction kept 16 bases outside the gene matches. CDR3 length equals 17 residues. The CDR3 sequence: CSAASPLLQGFTDTQYF. CDR3 DNA sequence: TGCAGTGCTGCAAGCCCGCTTCTACAGGGGTTCACAGATACGCAGTATTTT.

This clonotype was detected only a few times. CDR3 bases: TGTGCCAGCAGCTCCCGATTAGCGGGGGGTTACAATGAGCAGTTCTTC. Residues: CASSSRLAGGYNEQFF. This chain links TRBV5-5 with TRBJ2-1; TRBD2 aligns across 10 bases. CDR3 length: 16 amino acids. J gave up 4 bases and V 3 bases, and 7 bases lay outside the gene matches. Germline loops: CDR1 SGHKS, CDR2 YYEKEE (reference sequence).

This clonotype was seen only a few times. The chain couples TRBV15 to TRBJ2-5; tentative D call: TRBD2 (6 bases). TRBJ2-1 explains the end of the DNA better; the J call may be wrong. The germline CDR1 and CDR2 sequences are LNHNV and YYDKDF (reference sequence). There are 16 residues in the CDR3. This CDR3 reads CATSRARLAYYNEQFF. CDR3 nucleotide sequence: TGTGCCACCAGCAGAGCACGGCTAGCGTACTACAATGAGCAGTTCTTC.

The table lists this clonotype with a few counts. The chain employs TRBV5-1 and TRBJ2-6, with 8 bases lining up with TRBD2. The CDR3 consists of 16 residues. CDR1 SGHRS and CDR2 YFSETQ come from the germline V gene. The ends lost 4 bases at V and 3 bases at J; junction bases unmatched: 6. CDR3 DNA sequence: TGCGCCAGCAGCAGGAGCGGGAGCGGTGGGGCCAACGTCCTGACTTTC. Encoded protein: CASSRSGSGGANVLTF.

The V call is TRBV5-5, the J call TRBJ2-5, with TRBD1 matching 7 bases. Germline CDR1 and CDR2: SGHKS and YYEKEE (reference sequence). This CDR3 has 15 residues. The V and J ends lost 4 bases and 2 bases, in that order; junction bases with no gene match: 8. CDR3 DNA sequence: TGTGCCAGCAGCCCGGGACAGATACTACAAGAGACCCAGTACTTC. It encodes CASSPGQILQETQYF.

The rearrangement uses TRBV18 and TRBJ1-1; D is unclear. Trimming removed 2 bases at V and 5 bases at J, with 18 bases between. The CDR3 spans 16 residues. CDR1 and CDR2 (germline): KGHSH, LQKENI. The CDR3 spells CASSPSSVGTNTEAFF. The CDR3 DNA is TGTGCCAGCTCACCATCCTCAGTCGGAACGAATACTGAAGCTTTCTTT.

The chain is built from TRBV4-3 and TRBJ2-5, with 7 bases matching TRBD2. In germline, CDR1 is LGHNA, CDR2 YSLEER. The V gene end was trimmed by 0 bases and the J gene end by 0 bases; junction bases not matched to a gene: 10. The CDR3 spans 18 residues. Written as DNA, the CDR3 is TGCGCCAGCAGCCAAGATATGGGGGAAGCGGGGTACCAAGAGACCCAGTACTTC. Residues: CASSQDMGEAGYQETQYF.

This clonotype was picked up a small number of times. This sequence joins TRBV4-3 and TRBJ2-6; D is ambiguous. This CDR3 contains 16 residues. CDR1 is LGHNA, CDR2 YSLEER, per germline. V lost 0 bases to trimming and J lost 3 bases, with 9 bases between them. CDR3 loop: CASSQEFARGANVLTF. DNA for the CDR3: TGCGCCAGCAGCCAAGAGTTCGCCCGTGGGGCCAACGTCCTGACTTTC.